Listed here is a single T cell receptor (beta chain). Antigen: not known. Germline V CDR1 and CDR2: MDHEN, SYDVKM. V was shortened by 6 bases and J by 2 bases, with 14 bases between the two germline ends. This CDR3 is built from 15 residues. The entry originates in a study of T cell responses to AZD1222 COVID-19 vaccine. Second-dose intervals of approximately 4 or approximately 12 weeks were pooled. Study-wide points: Among spike-specific TCRs, nearly half reportedly target unmutated variant regions.

Only in-frame clones appear in the TCRdb table, and some are missing; sequencing was by immunoSEQ multiplex PCR. There are 250,000 to 300,000 clones in the sample; 94% occur only once, and less than 0.65% lies in the top ten. Specimen: peripheral blood, collected 28 days after the second AZD1222 dose. The TCR originated in an adult who received the AZD1222 COVID-19 vaccine. The rearrangement joins TRBV28 to TRBJ1-3, with D maybe TRBD1 (5 bases). CDR3 in amino acids: CASRGTSFTGNTIYF. In nucleotides, the CDR3 is TGTGCCAGCAGGGGGACCTCCTTCACTGGAAACACCATATATTTT.